This passage covers 7 T cell receptor beta chains from one sample sequenced in a study of CD8+ T cells in alopecia areata. RNA, once extracted, was reverse transcribed into cDNA for use as the sequencing template. The table came from immunoSEQ multiplex PCR; TCRdb's copy has only in-frame clones and leaves some out. The sample has about 160,000 clones; 50% to 70% are singletons. Treatment described: oral pan-JAK inhibitor, 5-10 mg twice daily. The sequenced sample was CD4+ T cells sorted from blood, obtained at week 4, from a patient treated with tofacitinib. These TCRs come from a human donor with alopecia areata.

The chain uses TRBV5-4 and TRBJ2-7, with 10 bases aligning to TRBD1. The V and J ends lost 1 base and 5 bases, in that order; junction bases with no gene match: 9. Germline V lookup: CDR1 SGHNT, CDR2 YYREEE (reference sequence). The CDR3 totals 16 residues. CDR3 bases: TGTGCCAGCAGCTTGTTGAGACAGGGGGCGTTCGACGAGCAGTACTTC. This sequence encodes CASSLLRQGAFDEQYF.

The chain carries TRBV4-1 and TRBJ2-3, with 9 bases fitting TRBD2. This CDR3 contains 16 residues. With V trimmed by 1 base and J by 2 bases, 4 bases remained unmatched. Germline values: CDR1 MGHRA, CDR2 YSYEKL. In DNA, the CDR3 is TGCGCCAGCAGCCAAGGCCAGCGGGGGGACACAGATACGCAGTATTTT. Amino acid sequence: CASSQGQRGDTDTQYF.

The sample holds a few counts of this clone. Compared with germline, one end of the junction differs, possibly owing to a read error. The chain joins TRBV7-7 to TRBJ2-5; unclear D gene. Germline V gene lookup returns CDR1 SSHAT and CDR2 FNYEAQ (reference sequence). The length of the CDR3 is 13 residues. Written as DNA, the CDR3 is TGTGCTAGCAGCTTCGCCTTCCAAGAGACCCAGTACTTC. Translation: CASSFAFQETQYF.

The V gene is TRBV2, the J gene TRBJ1-6; no definite D call. The length of the CDR3 is 15 residues. Germline values: CDR1 SNHLY, CDR2 FYNNEI. V was cut by 4 bases and J by 8 bases, with 15 bases left in between. The CDR3 loop is CASSAKTLGYSPLHF. In nucleotides, the CDR3 is TGTGCCAGCAGTGCGAAGACTTTGGGATATTCACCCCTCCACTTT.

The rearrangement joins TRBV2 to TRBJ1-5; D gene ambiguous. CDR1 SNHLY and CDR2 FYNNEI come from the germline V gene. CDR3 length: 13 residues. With 4 bases removed from V and 1 base from J, the gap between germline ends came to 5 bases. The CDR3 DNA sequence: TGTGCCAGCAGTGGTGGCAGCAATCAGCCCCAGCATTTT. This codes for CASSGGSNQPQHF.

CDR3: CASSESSRDRGNGYTF. Written as DNA, the CDR3 is TGCGCCAGCAGTGAGTCGAGCCGGGACAGGGGTAATGGCTACACCTTC. The V gene is TRBV10-2, the J gene TRBJ1-2; 10 nucleotides align to TRBD1. After removal of 0 bases from V and 6 bases from J, the junction contained 7 bases not matched to a gene. There are 16 residues in the CDR3. CDR1 and CDR2 from the germline V gene are WSHSY and SAAADI.

V is TRBV10-3 and J is TRBJ2-5; D perhaps matches TRBD2 (6 bases). CDR1 and CDR2 (germline): ENHRY, SYGVKD. The CDR3 is 13 residues long. Trimming pared 4 bases from V and 1 base from J, leaving 7 bases between. In DNA form, the CDR3 reads TGTGCCATCAGTGGGGACTTCCAAGAGACCCAGTACTTC. Translated, it gives CAISGDFQETQYF.